Below are 9 T cell receptor beta chains sequenced from a single sample in a study of blood T cell repertoires in COVID-19 (dated by TCRdb to 2020 to 2022). The method behind the library was the immunoSEQ multiplex PCR assay. TCRdb mirrors the immuneACCESS table, restricted to in-frame sequences. Some clones are absent from its copies; in checked studies, under half trace to an unresolved V gene, and the reason for the others is unknown. The sample yields around 340,000 clones; 70% to 90% were counted once. The ten top clones hold around 4.2% of the sample. Sequencing used PBMCs or T cells enriched from blood (not recorded which). Every receptor here comes from a woman in her 40s with acute COVID-19.

The rearrangement uses TRBV19 and TRBJ2-7, with 9 bases fitting TRBD1. The CDR3 totals 15 residues. V lost 2 bases to trimming and J lost 4 bases; unmatched junction nucleotides: 6. Germline assignment: CDR1 LNHDA and CDR2 SQIVND (reference sequence). CDR3 residues: CASSIPGQGRYEQYF. CDR3 nucleotide sequence: TGTGCCAGTAGTATACCGGGACAGGGTCGTTACGAGCAGTACTTC.

The J gene is TRBJ2-2, the V gene TRBV19; TRBD2 matches at 8 bases. CDR3 length equals 15 residues. Germline V CDR1 and CDR2: LNHDA, SQIVND (reference sequence). The V gene end was trimmed by 7 bases and the J gene end by 0 bases; junction bases not matched to a gene: 4. This CDR3 is CASTMGLANTGELFF. CDR3 coding DNA: TGTGCCAGTACCATGGGACTAGCGAACACCGGGGAGCTGTTTTTT.

The gene calls are TRBV6-5 and TRBJ1-1; the D is unclear. Germline assignment: CDR1 MNHEY and CDR2 SVGAGI. This CDR3 spans 12 amino acids. With 6 bases removed from V and 11 bases from J, the gap between germline ends came to 16 bases. The CDR3 reads CASRRPAGSAFF. CDR3 DNA: TGTGCCAGCAGACGACCCGCCGGGTCTGCTTTCTTT.

This chain links TRBV19 with TRBJ2-7, with a tentative D call TRBD1 (6 bases). The CDR3 consists of 14 residues. CDR1 LNHDA and CDR2 SQIVND come from the germline V gene (reference sequence). Trimming removed 1 base from V and 3 bases from J, with 10 bases in between. CDR3 protein: CASSIGHRDYEQYF. CDR3 DNA: TGTGCCAGTAGTATAGGCCACAGGGACTACGAGCAGTACTTC.

This chain joins TRBV10-3 and TRBJ2-1; D is perhaps TRBD1 (5 bases). Germline CDR1 is ENHRY and CDR2 is SYGVKD. The CDR3 consists of 12 residues. With 6 bases removed from V and 8 bases from J, the gap between germline ends came to 11 bases. As DNA, the CDR3 is TGTGCCATCAGAAAAGGGGTTGATGAGCAGTTCTTC. Protein sequence: CAIRKGVDEQFF.

The V call is TRBV24-1, the J call TRBJ2-4, with 10 bases fitting TRBD1. The J segment lost 8 bases and the V segment lost 3 bases, leaving 9 bases of the junction unmatched. The CDR3 is made up of 16 amino acids. Germline CDR1 KGHDR, CDR2 SFDVKD. Here the CDR3 reads CATSDLQRDRGHIQYF. The CDR3, as DNA: TGTGCCACCAGTGATCTCCAACGGGACAGGGGACACATTCAGTACTTC.

This clone came up once. This chain links TRBV4-1 with TRBJ1-1, with a weak D call TRBD1 (5 bases). Germline V CDR1 and CDR2: MGHRA, YSYEKL. The V end was cut by 4 bases, the J end by 6 bases, with 18 bases between. The CDR3 is made up of 15 amino acids. CDR3 nucleotides: TGCGCCAGCAGCCCAGCACAGGTCCCAAACGCTGAAGCTTTCTTT. Its protein product is CASSPAQVPNAEAFF.

The V gene is TRBV12-3 or TRBV12-4, the J gene TRBJ2-1; 7 bases match TRBD2. CDR3 length equals 13 residues. V lost 7 bases and J lost 7; bases outside the gene matches: 7. In DNA, the CDR3 is TGTGCCAGCAACGGGGGGTTCGGAAATGAGCAGTTCTTC. Amino acid sequence: CASNGGFGNEQFF.

The V call is TRBV5-8, the J call TRBJ1-1; D gene unclear. This CDR3 has 13 residues. Germline lookup yields CDR1 SGHTS and CDR2 YDEGEE. The V and J ends lost 0 bases and 1 base respectively, with 4 bases between them. This CDR3 is CASSLVRNTEAFF. As DNA, the CDR3 is TGTGCCAGCAGCTTGGTCAGGAACACTGAAGCTTTCTTT.